A selection of T cell receptor beta chains follows, all from one sample in a study of cytomegalovirus exposure and HLA in healthy donors. Here immunoSEQ multiplex PCR was the method, and the copy in TCRdb shows in-frame clones only, minus some. The sample consists of about 95,000 clones, approximately 81% of them appearing once. Sequenced: PBMCs. These receptors were collected from a woman in her thirties or forties in good health and CMV-seropositive. Both conserved end residues are part of each CDR3. D genes are given only for firm matches. Expanded clones are given a class, and other clones once, few, many or no size at all.

D	V	J	size	DNA	CDR3
.	TRBV25-1	TRBJ2-2	.	TGTGCCAGCAGTGACCGGTCGGGGGAGCTGTTTTTT	CASSDRSGELFF
TRBD2	TRBV5-1	TRBJ2-5	few	TGCGCCAGCAGCTCCCGACTAGCGGGAGCCTTGGAGACCCAGTACTTC	CASSSRLAGALETQYF
TRBD1	TRBV4-1	TRBJ1-2	.	TGCGCCAGCAGCCTTCGGGACAGAGACGAGAATGGCTACACCTTC	CASSLRDRDENGYTF
.	TRBV19	TRBJ1-1	.	TGTGCCAGTAGTATCACTGGTAATCCGCACACTGAAGCTTTCTTT	CASSITGNPHTEAFF
TRBD2	TRBV19	TRBJ2-7	.	TGTGCCAGTAGTATAAACGCCCTAGCGGGGGAGCAGTACTTC	CASSINALAGEQYF
.	TRBV21-1	TRBJ2-7	few	TGTGCCCCCTTCCCCGGACAGTTCTACGAGCAGTACTTC	CAPFPGQFYEQYF
TRBD2	TRBV7-6	TRBJ2-2	.	TGTGCCAGCAGCTTAGCTAGCGGGAGGGCCGGGGAGCTGTTTTTT	CASSLASGRAGELFF
TRBD2	TRBV23-1	TRBJ2-1	.	TGCGCCAGCAGTCAGTGTAGCGGGTCCCCAAGATTCTACAATGAGCAGTTCTTC	CASSQCSGSPRFYNEQFF
.	TRBV9	TRBJ2-3	.	TGTGCCAGCAGCGTGGGAAGCGGTATGGGAGGCACAGATACGCAGTATTTT	CASSVGSGMGGTDTQYF
.	TRBV7-9	TRBJ2-2	few	TGTGCCAGCAGCTTAGGACTAACCAACACCGGGGAGCTGTTTTTT	CASSLGLTNTGELFF
TRBD2	TRBV7-3	TRBJ2-3	.	TGTGCCAGCAGTCCGACTAGCGGGAATCCAGATACGCAGTATTTT	CASSPTSGNPDTQYF
TRBD1	TRBV5-4	TRBJ1-2	.	TGTGCCTACAGCAACAGGGGGGAGGCCTATGGCTACACCTTC	CAYSNRGEAYGYTF
.	TRBV6-5	TRBJ2-1	.	TGTGCCAGCAGTTCCCTCGGCAGGGGCTCCTACAATGAGCAGTTCTTC	CASSSLGRGSYNEQFF
TRBD2	TRBV19	TRBJ2-3	.	TGTGCCAGTAGTTCGGGACTAGCGGGAGGGAGGAGCACAGATACGCAGTATTTT	CASSSGLAGGRSTDTQYF
.	TRBV5-4	TRBJ2-1	.	TGTGCCAGCAGCTTGGCCGGCGGCTTAGGATACAATGAGCAGTTCTTC	CASSLAGGLGYNEQFF
TRBD1	TRBV27	TRBJ2-7	.	TGTGCCAGCAGAGGGGACAGCTCGCACGAGCAGTACTTC	CASRGDSSHEQYF
TRBD2	TRBV5-1	TRBJ2-3	.	TGCGCCAGCAGCCGAGGCCACCTAGCGGAAGGCACAGATACGCAGTATTTT	CASSRGHLAEGTDTQYF
.	TRBV15	TRBJ2-3	.	TGTGCCACCAGCAGAGTAGATCCAGATACGCAGTATTTT	CATSRVDPDTQYF
TRBD2	TRBV5-1	TRBJ2-1	.	TGCGCCAGCATGACCACTAGCGGGGGAAGCTCCTACAATGAGCAGTTCTTC	CASMTTSGGSSYNEQFF
.	TRBV30	TRBJ1-1	.	TGTGCCTGGGAGGGGGGGACTATGAACACTGAAGCTTTCTTT	CAWEGGTMNTEAFF
.	TRBV5-1	TRBJ1-1	once	TGCGCCAGCAGCCCCCAAACGACAAGTAACACTGAAGCTTTCTTT	CASSPQTTSNTEAFF
TRBD2	TRBV5-1	TRBJ2-5	.	TGCGCCAGCAGCTTGGAGGTTGGTAGCGGGAGCGGAGAGACCCAGTACTTC	CASSLEVGSGSGETQYF
TRBD2	TRBV5-1	TRBJ2-1	.	TGCGCCAGCAGCTGGGCCCTAGGGACTAGAAATGAGCAGTTCTTC	CASSWALGTRNEQFF
.	TRBV12-1	TRBJ2-1	once	TGTGCCAGCAGCCCTTGTGTCCCGAGGCGAGGCGCGGAGCCTTACAATGAGCAGTTCTTC	CASSPCVPRRGAEPYNEQFF
TRBD1	TRBV27	TRBJ2-5	.	TGTGCCAGCCGGACAGGGGAGGAAGGAGAGACCCAGTACTTC	CASRTGEEGETQYF
TRBD1	TRBV28	TRBJ1-5	few	TGTGCCAGCAGTTTAGGACAGGGTGGCAATCAGCCCCAGCATTTT	CASSLGQGGNQPQHF
.	TRBV4-1	TRBJ2-7	.	TGCGCCAGCAGCCAATACCCCGGGACTCGAACCTACGAGCAGTACTTC	CASSQYPGTRTYEQYF
.	TRBV30	TRBJ2-3	.	TGTGCCTGTACGTCTTTGGCGGGGACAGATACGCAGTATTTT	CACTSLAGTDTQYF
TRBD1	TRBV12-5	TRBJ1-2	.	TGTGCTAGTGGTTTGGTTCAGACAGGGGGTAATGGCTACACCTTC	CASGLVQTGGNGYTF
TRBD1	TRBV6-1	TRBJ2-1	few	TGTGCCAGCCCCAGGGGGAATGAGCAGTTCTTC	CASPRGNEQFF
TRBD1	TRBV28	TRBJ1-2	.	TGTGCCAGCAGCGTCGGACAGGGAGGCTATGGCTACACCTTC	CASSVGQGGYGYTF
TRBD1	TRBV5-1	TRBJ1-3	.	TGCGCCAGCAGCTTGGGGGGACAGACCTCTTTGTATTTT	CASSLGGQTSLYF
TRBD2	TRBV5-1	TRBJ2-5	.	TGCGCCAGCAGCTTCGGGGGGATGGAAGAGACCCAGTACTTC	CASSFGGMEETQYF
TRBD1	TRBV10-2	TRBJ2-7	.	TGCGCCAGCAGTGAGTCTCGGGCGGGACAGGGGTACGAGCAGTACTTC	CASSESRAGQGYEQYF
TRBD2	TRBV4-1	TRBJ2-5	.	TGCGCCAGCAGCCAAGATGGAACGGGAGGGGGAGAGACCCAGTACTTC	CASSQDGTGGGETQYF
TRBD1	TRBV28	TRBJ2-7	.	TGTGCCAGCAGTTTTCCGGGACAGGGTTACGAGCAGTACTTC	CASSFPGQGYEQYF
TRBD1	TRBV5-1	TRBJ2-1	.	TGCGCCAGCAGCTTCCAGGACAGGGGCAATGAGCAGTTCTTC	CASSFQDRGNEQFF
.	TRBV19	TRBJ1-1	.	TGTGCCAGTAGTATAGCCCCCCCCGTAAACACTGAAGCTTTCTTT	CASSIAPPVNTEAFF
.	TRBV5-1	TRBJ2-7	few	TGCGCCAGCAGCTTGACAGGGGGGGCCTACGAGCAGTACTTC	CASSLTGGAYEQYF
.	TRBV28	TRBJ1-2	.	TGTGCCAGCAGCCCCCCGGAGTTTGCGCAGGGCTACACCTTC	CASSPPEFAQGYTF
.	TRBV4-1	TRBJ2-1	.	TGCGCCAGCAGCCGGTTAATCCTACAGGGCCGGGGTAATGAGCAGTTCTTC	CASSRLILQGRGNEQFF
.	TRBV25-1	TRBJ1-4	few	TGTGCCAGTACAGGATTACCAACTAATGAAAAACTGTTTTTT	CASTGLPTNEKLFF
.	TRBV6-1	TRBJ1-5	.	TGTGCCTCGGAGGGGAGGCTAGATCAGCCCCAGCATTTT	CASEGRLDQPQHF
.	TRBV27	TRBJ1-5	.	TGTGCCAGCAGGGGGGGGGCTAGCAATCAGCCCCAGCATTTT	CASRGGASNQPQHF
.	TRBV6-4	TRBJ2-3	.	TGTGCCAGCAGTGAAGGGCCTGGGAGCGGCACGCAGTATTTT	CASSEGPGSGTQYF
.	TRBV27	TRBJ2-5	.	TGTGCCAGCGGGCAGGGTGAGACCCAGTACTTC	CASGQGETQYF
TRBD1	TRBV2	TRBJ2-2	.	TGTGCCAGCAGTCAACAGGGGGATTACACCGGGGAGCTGTTTTTT	CASSQQGDYTGELFF
TRBD2	TRBV6-5	TRBJ2-5	.	TGTGCCAGCAGTTACTCAGCGGGAGGTCTAGAGACCCAGTACTTC	CASSYSAGGLETQYF
.	TRBV29-1	TRBJ2-2	.	TGCAGCGCTAGGACAGCCACCGGGGAGCTGTTTTTT	CSARTATGELFF
.	TRBV19	TRBJ1-1	.	TGTGCCAGTAGTATAGGGAGCCAGGGCAACACTGAAGCTTTCTTT	CASSIGSQGNTEAFF
TRBD1	TRBV28	TRBJ1-5	.	TGTGCCAGCAGTCCCGGACAGGGGGCAAGTCAGCCCCAGCATTTT	CASSPGQGASQPQHF
TRBD1	TRBV6-1	TRBJ1-1	few	TGTGCCAGCAGTGGAGGGGACAGGGGGTCCCCGGCTTTCTTT	CASSGGDRGSPAFF
TRBD2	TRBV18	TRBJ2-5	few	TGTGCCAGCCGTCCCATGACTAGCTTGGAGACCCAGTACTTC	CASRPMTSLETQYF
.	TRBV6-1	TRBJ2-1	few	TGTGCCAGCAGTGCCACAGACCTTAACAATGAGCAGTTCTTC	CASSATDLNNEQFF
TRBD1	TRBV19	TRBJ2-7	.	TGTGCCAGTAGTATCGGGACAGGGGCGACCTACGAGCAGTACTTC	CASSIGTGATYEQYF